This TCR beta chain was retrieved from a study of T cells in Graves' hyperthyroidism and ophthalmopathy. Study in general: Peripheral blood collection took place at initial diagnosis, before any treatment.

Uncontrolled infection, other autoimmune disease, pregnancy or lactation disqualified patients from enrolment. The source material, RNA transcripts, was used to amplify TCR beta CDR3 regions. HTBI primers were employed in a first-round RT-PCR of the TCR CDR3. TCRdb itself ran the multiplex PCR reads through MiXCR, one entry per CDR3 protein. Here the sample spans around 250,000 distinct CDR3 sequences, approximately 24% being singletons. CDR1 is LNHDA and CDR2 is SQIVND in the germline V gene (reference sequence). The CDR3 is made up of 14 amino acids. Trimming pared 3 bases from V and 0 bases from J, leaving 8 bases between. This clonotype has ten or more counts.

Sequenced: blood. The chain couples TRBV19 to TRBJ1-1, with unresolved D. The origin of this receptor is a woman between 40 and 50 years old with Graves' ophthalmopathy. The CDR3 reads CASSMFGLNTEAFF. CDR3 coding DNA: TGTGCCAGTAGTATGTTCGGATTGAACACTGAAGCTTTCTTT.